The clone carrying this T cell receptor (beta chain) showed up just a few times. These data belong to a study of blood T cell repertoires in COVID-19. The repertoire was sequenced with immunoSEQ multiplex PCR; TCRdb's copy has only in-frame clones and lacks some. The profile shows approximately 120,000 clones, less than 85% of them singletons. V was cut by 2 bases and J by 8 bases, with 9 bases left in between. Germline assignment: CDR1 DFQATT and CDR2 SNEGSKA (reference sequence). The CDR3 spans 11 residues. Material: peripheral blood. The clonotype originates from a woman aged 55-69 years with acute or convalescent COVID-19. The rearrangement links TRBV20-1 to TRBJ1-2; tentatively, D is TRBD1 (5 bases). CDR3 residues: CSARQGVGYTF. CDR3 bases: TGCAGTGCTAGACAGGGTGTGGGCTACACCTTC.